This T cell receptor (beta chain) was captured by sequencing in a study of PD-L1 blockade in urothelial cancer listed by TCRdb under 2017. General notes on the study: Therapy was started in the mid-2010s for all patients, and atezolizumab 1,200 mg was administered intravenously every 3 weeks. In the same patients, whole exome sequencing and RNA sequencing of pretreatment tumors were performed in addition to TCR sequencing. The study was an exploratory multi-omic analysis of somatic, immune and clinical correlates of response to PD-L1 blockade with atezolizumab in urothelial cancer. Progression-free survival longer than 6 months counted as durable clinical benefit, and TCR features were additionally tested against both progression-free and overall survival. Blood samples were analyzed 3 weeks after the start of treatment (second dose) and 6 weeks after the start of treatment. A median of roughly 140,000 T cells and some 82,000 unique TCRs was obtained from blood samples, and a median clonality of approximately 0.08 was observed. An ECOG performance status of 0 or 1 was recorded for the patients, and 0 to 3 prior chemotherapy regimens had been received by the patients. Durable clinical benefit was achieved by nine patients but not by the remaining 20. TCR sequencing covered pretreatment tumor samples and matched, serially collected peripheral blood taken before and after atezolizumab treatment. About 85% of the 29 patients were identified as males with urothelial cancer of bladder origin, and a prior smoking history was reported by 18 of 29 patients. Around 29 patients had pretreatment blood TCR-seq, 24 had at least one posttreatment blood collection, and 24 had tumor TCR-seq.

Synthetic TCR analog templates were spiked into each PCR to estimate absolute template abundance from read counts. TCRbeta CDR3 regions were amplified from genomic DNA with bias-controlled V and J gene primers using the immunoSEQ assay. Rearranged TCRbeta segments were sequenced at approximately 20X coverage. The paper's data handling went like this. Clustering was used to correct sequencing errors, and CDR3s were annotated against IMGT so that V, D and J genes could be assigned. Downstream analyses used only productive TCRbeta rearrangements and left out out-of-frame or stop-codon sequences. Clonality was computed as one minus Shannon entropy normalized by the log of the number of unique productive sequences. Clones differing between time points or between blood and tumor were identified using Fisher's exact test with Benjamini-Hochberg correction, with an adjusted p below 0.01 applied as the threshold. The immuneACCESS repertoire file appears here via TCRdb, limited to in-frame rearrangements. These files lack a portion of the clones; in checked studies, under half of the deficit traces to unresolved V genes, and the cause of the others is not known. V and J calls and clone size come straight from that table; D and trimming were deduced from the DNA. Within this sample are 50,000 or so clones, with around 84% of them counted one time only. The ten largest clones capture 22% of the sample.

On the study overall, not on this receptor specifically: At 3 weeks after the start of treatment, tumor-associated TCR clones in peripheral blood had expanded more in patients with durable benefit (n of about 20, p = 0.022). Because the sample size was small (n ≈ 27) and many of the analyses were exploratory, the results are meant to be hypothesis-generating. Improved progression-free and overall survival was found to be associated with pretreatment peripheral blood TCR clonality below the median.

A note on this clone: Its antigen remains undetermined. No qualities accompany the bases; no much larger clone lies one base away.

The time point label, read with the paper, signifies: pretreatment peripheral blood. A cohort of approximately 31 patients with locally advanced or metastatic urothelial carcinoma, treated at Memorial Sloan Kettering on a trial protocol, was included. Peripheral blood mononuclear cells were collected pretreatment and during treatment, at between 1 and 8 total time points per patient. The Qiagen DNeasy Blood extraction kit was used to purify genomic DNA from total PBMCs and tumor samples. Collected pretreatment and during treatment, PBMCs were isolated and stored as previously described. This TCR derives from a man in his 60s with urothelial cancer. The input for sequencing was PBMCs, taken around atezolizumab (anti-PD-L1) treatment.

The DNA reads as follows: TGCACCAGCAGCCAAGATAAAAGGGGACTTTTGAACACTGAAGCTTTCTTT. The translation is CTSSQDKRGLLNTEAFF. The chain links TRBV1 with TRBJ1-1. TRBV1 is a known pseudogene. The CDR3 runs 17 residues from the cysteine to the phenylalanine. The read is trimmed to its CDR3 DNA, 51 bases read in frame from base 1.